Many counts were recorded for the clone carrying this TCR beta chain. This entry comes from a study of T cell repertoires in cytomegalovirus infection. CDR3 length: 11 amino acids. Germline CDR1 is DFQATT and CDR2 is SNEGSKA (reference sequence). With 6 bases removed from V and 15 bases from J, the gap between germline ends came to 18 bases. TCRdb fed the reads into MiXCR, producing one record per CDR3 protein. This table holds tens of thousands of distinct CDR3 sequences, 4% found once. The chain joins TRBV20-1 to TRBJ2-1, with D possibly matching TRBD1 (6 bases). The receptor was derived from a human donor in good health (CMV status not recorded). Some clones in this sample may be carry-over from other donors' samples. The specimen sequenced was PBMCs. CDR3 region: CSARSSGDPFF. CDR3 nucleotides: TGCAGTGCCAGAAGCTCAGGGGATCCGTTCTTC.